A selection of T cell receptor beta chains follows, all from one sample in a study of T cell changes during pregnancy in multiple sclerosis. Here immunoSEQ multiplex PCR was the method, and the copy in TCRdb shows in-frame clones only, minus some. Of tens of thousands of clones detected, approximately 94% appear once; the ten largest clones hold 0.39%. The specimen was CD4+ T cells from peripheral blood mononuclear cells, collected in the second trimester of pregnancy. The receptors here all came from a female donor with multiple sclerosis, enrolled in a pregnancy study. Both conserved end residues are part of each CDR3. The D gene is left open where the match is weak. The listing skips clone size in some rows; elsewhere it reads once, few, many or a size class.

clone_size,v_call,d_call,j_call,cdr3_aa,cdr3_nt
-,TRBV5-8,-,TRBJ1-1,CASSSDGNLWGMNTEAFF,TGTGCCAGCAGCTCTGACGGCAATCTTTGGGGCATGAACACTGAAGCTTTCTTT
-,TRBV7-9,-,TRBJ2-7,CASSPGGGVSEQYF,TGTGCCAGCAGTCCCGGGGGTGGGGTGAGCGAGCAGTACTTC
-,TRBV29-1,TRBD2,TRBJ2-5,CSVGGTSGQTQYF,TGCAGCGTTGGAGGAACTAGCGGCCAGACCCAGTACTTC
-,TRBV9,-,TRBJ1-2,CASSPRASAGYTF,TGTGCCAGCAGCCCGCGGGCCTCGGCTGGCTACACCTTC
-,TRBV19,-,TRBJ1-1,CASSIGRDFTEAFF,TGTGCCAGTAGTATAGGTAGGGACTTCACTGAAGCTTTCTTT
-,TRBV7-8,TRBD1,TRBJ2-6,CASSLVGQGAPGANVLTF,TGTGCCAGCAGCTTAGTCGGCCAGGGGGCGCCTGGGGCCAACGTCCTGACTTTC
once,TRBV5-6,TRBD1,TRBJ2-3,CASSLGTGTDTQYF,TGTGCCAGCAGCCTAGGGACAGGGACGGATACGCAGTATTTT
-,TRBV9,-,TRBJ2-3,CASSVDYTDTQYF,TGTGCCAGCAGCGTGGACTACACAGATACGCAGTATTTT
-,TRBV6-6,-,TRBJ1-2,CASSQGTYGYTF,TGTGCCAGCAGCCAGGGTACCTATGGCTACACCTTC
-,TRBV9,-,TRBJ1-1,CASSVAAATAAMNTEAFF,TGTGCCAGCAGCGTAGCTGCGGCTACCGCTGCTATGAACACTGAAGCTTTCTTT
-,TRBV7-9,TRBD2,TRBJ2-7,CASSLASGRASDYEQYF,TGTGCCAGCAGCTTAGCTAGCGGGAGGGCCTCGGACTACGAGCAGTACTTC
few,TRBV5-4,-,TRBJ2-2,CASSLASAGELFF,TGTGCCAGCAGCTTGGCCTCGGCCGGGGAGCTGTTTTTT
-,TRBV14,-,TRBJ2-1,CASSQGSGGGRVEQFF,TGTGCCAGCAGCCAAGGTTCCGGAGGGGGCCGTGTTGAGCAGTTCTTC
-,TRBV4-1,-,TRBJ1-3,CASSQGLGPGGNTIYF,TGCGCCAGCAGCCAAGGTCTGGGCCCTGGAGGAAACACCATATATTTT
-,TRBV4-2,TRBD1,TRBJ2-3,CASSQGDRGKPADTQYF,TGTGCCAGCAGCCAAGGAGACAGGGGGAAGCCGGCAGATACGCAGTATTTT
-,TRBV6-1,TRBD1,TRBJ1-2,CASSARQGENYGYTF,TGTGCCAGCAGTGCCAGACAGGGAGAGAACTATGGCTACACCTTC
once,TRBV5-1,TRBD1,TRBJ2-7,CASSLEGQGARYEQYF,TGCGCCAGCAGCTTGGAGGGACAGGGGGCAAGGTACGAGCAGTACTTC
-,TRBV7-2,-,TRBJ1-2,CASSQTRQINF,TGTGCCAGCAGCCAGACGAGGCAGATCAACTTC
-,TRBV30,TRBD1,TRBJ2-7,CAWRGQVPYEQYF,TGTGCCTGGAGGGGACAGGTGCCCTACGAGCAGTACTTC
-,TRBV5-1,-,TRBJ1-1,CASSSTGNTEAFF,TGCGCCAGCAGCTCGACAGGGAACACTGAAGCTTTCTTT
-,TRBV15,TRBD1,TRBJ1-1,CATSRDFGQGENTEAFF,TGTGCCACCAGCAGAGATTTTGGACAGGGAGAGAACACTGAAGCTTTCTTT
-,TRBV6-5,TRBD1,TRBJ2-5,CASSQQTGGWETQYF,TGTGCCAGCAGTCAGCAGACAGGGGGTTGGGAGACCCAGTACTTC
once,TRBV15,TRBD1,TRBJ2-1,CATSRGDRGYNEQFF,TGTGCCACCAGCAGAGGGGACAGGGGCTACAATGAGCAGTTCTTC
-,TRBV7-9,TRBD1,TRBJ1-1,CASSLEGATEAFF,TGTGCCAGCAGCTTGGAGGGGGCTACTGAAGCTTTCTTT
-,TRBV7-6,TRBD1,TRBJ2-1,CASSEGWDRNNEQFF,TGTGCCAGCAGCGAAGGTTGGGACAGAAACAATGAGCAGTTCTTC
-,TRBV9,TRBD1,TRBJ2-3,CASSFGQAYTDTQYF,TGTGCCAGCAGCTTCGGACAGGCGTACACAGATACGCAGTATTTT
once,TRBV7-2,TRBD1,TRBJ2-7,CASSLPWGTGKREQYF,TGTGCCAGCAGCTTACCCTGGGGGACAGGTAAGCGCGAGCAGTACTTC
-,TRBV2,TRBD1,TRBJ2-7,CASTRTGVGGREQYF,TGTGCCAGCACAAGGACAGGGGTTGGAGGAAGGGAGCAGTACTTC
-,TRBV4-2,TRBD2,TRBJ2-3,CASSQLSGGLDTQYF,TGTGCCAGCAGCCAACTCAGCGGGGGTTTAGATACGCAGTATTTT
once,TRBV19,-,TRBJ1-4,CASSSGSANEKLFF,TGTGCCAGTAGTTCCGGGAGCGCTAATGAAAAACTGTTTTTT
-,TRBV10-2,TRBD2,TRBJ2-1,CASNISDPSGSSYNEQFF,TGCGCCAGCAATATATCCGATCCTAGCGGCAGCTCCTACAATGAGCAGTTCTTC
-,TRBV11-1,-,TRBJ1-1,CASSFQGTDTEAFF,TGTGCCAGCAGCTTTCAGGGGACGGACACTGAAGCTTTCTTT
-,TRBV6-1,-,TRBJ1-5,CASSEAGNQPQHF,TGTGCCAGCAGTGAAGCCGGCAATCAGCCCCAGCATTTT
-,TRBV15,TRBD1,TRBJ2-7,CATSRVDRGFSYEQYF,TGTGCCACCAGCAGAGTAGACAGGGGATTCTCCTACGAGCAGTACTTC
-,TRBV9,TRBD1,TRBJ1-4,CASSPAYRGTNEKLFF,TGTGCCAGCAGCCCAGCGTACAGGGGAACTAATGAAAAACTGTTTTTT
-,TRBV5-1,-,TRBJ2-7,CASSLGVYEQYF,TGCGCCAGCAGCTTGGGAGTCTACGAGCAGTACTTC
-,TRBV5-1,TRBD2,TRBJ2-1,CASSFGGVYNEQFF,TGCGCCAGCAGCTTCGGGGGGGTGTACAATGAGCAGTTCTTC
-,TRBV11-3,-,TRBJ2-7,CASSLRHGSYEQYF,TGTGCCAGCAGCTTGAGACATGGCTCCTACGAGCAGTACTTC
-,TRBV28,-,TRBJ1-2,CASSPGSWDTNYGYTF,TGTGCCAGCAGCCCGGGCTCGTGGGACACTAACTATGGCTACACCTTC
-,TRBV7-2,-,TRBJ1-2,CASSLAASYNYGYTF,TGTGCCAGCAGCTTAGCAGCCTCCTATAACTATGGCTACACCTTC
-,TRBV5-4,-,TRBJ1-1,CASSGGGLNTEAFF,TGTGCCAGCAGCGGTGGAGGGCTGAACACTGAAGCTTTCTTT
-,TRBV27,-,TRBJ2-7,CASSFTGTYEQYF,TGTGCCAGCAGTTTCACAGGTACCTACGAGCAGTACTTC
-,TRBV10-3,TRBD1,TRBJ1-6,CAIMGQINSPLHF,TGTGCCATCATGGGACAGATTAATTCACCCCTCCACTTT
-,TRBV28,TRBD2,TRBJ2-7,CASSRLAGYFGEQYF,TGTGCCAGCAGTAGACTAGCGGGTTACTTCGGCGAGCAGTACTTC
-,TRBV6-5,TRBD1,TRBJ1-2,CASRPRDSNYGYTF,TGTGCCAGCAGACCCCGGGACAGCAACTATGGCTACACCTTC
-,TRBV30,TRBD2,TRBJ2-4,CAWSALRLADKNIQYF,TGTGCCTGGAGTGCACTCCGGCTAGCGGACAAAAACATTCAGTACTTC
-,TRBV7-8,TRBD1,TRBJ1-3,CASSLGTGGNTIYF,TGTGCCAGCAGCTTGGGGACAGGCGGAAACACCATATATTTT
-,TRBV5-5,TRBD1,TRBJ1-5,CASSLGERTGGRSQPQHF,TGTGCCAGCAGCTTGGGGGAGCGGACAGGGGGCCGCAGTCAGCCCCAGCATTTT